This is a list of T cell receptor beta chains from one sample in a study of cytomegalovirus exposure and HLA in healthy donors. This table comes from immunoSEQ multiplex PCR, and its TCRdb copy is limited to in-frame clones, with some not included. The sample's table shows about 46,000 clones. The sequenced sample consisted of PBMCs. The receptors here all came from a woman in her thirties or forties in good health and CMV-seronegative. CDR3s include the opening cysteine and the closing phenylalanine or tryptophan. The order of the fields is D gene, J gene, V gene, CDR3 DNA, CDR3 protein. D genes are given only for firm matches.

>TRBD1|TRBJ2-4|TRBV5-1
TGCGCCAGCAGGCAGGGACAGGAAAACATTCAGTACTTC
CASRQGQENIQYF
>TRBD1|TRBJ2-7|TRBV7-2
TGTGCCAGCAGCTTCAACAGGGGATCCTACGAGCAGTACTTC
CASSFNRGSYEQYF
>.|TRBJ2-7|TRBV4-3
TGCGCCAGCAGCCAGGACCCTCTAGCGTACGAGCAGTACTTC
CASSQDPLAYEQYF
>.|TRBJ2-1|TRBV4-3
TGCGCCAGCAGCCAAGGTACAGACAGGTCCTACAATGAGCAGTTCTTC
CASSQGTDRSYNEQFF
>.|TRBJ2-5|TRBV7-6
TGTGCCAGCAGCTTAGCTTATGTTAGCGGAGTACAAGAGACCCAGTACTTC
CASSLAYVSGVQETQYF
>.|TRBJ1-2|TRBV6-6
TGTGCCAGAAGTTATACAGGAGGCTACACCTTC
CARSYTGGYTF
>.|TRBJ1-2|TRBV28
TGTGCCAGCAGTTGGGGCGGGGGACTCTATGGCTACACCTTC
CASSWGGGLYGYTF
>TRBD2|TRBJ2-1|TRBV11-3
TGTGCCAGCAGCCTTGGGACTAGCGGGTATGACAATGAGCAGTTCTTC
CASSLGTSGYDNEQFF
>.|TRBJ2-3|TRBV18
TGTGCCAGCTCACCAGATGGGCCTGTCAAGGATACGCAGTATTTT
CASSPDGPVKDTQYF
>.|TRBJ1-5|TRBV27
TGTGCCAGCGGCTTGGCCGGCAATCAGCCCCAGCATTTT
CASGLAGNQPQHF
>TRBD2|TRBJ2-5|TRBV4-2
TGTGCCAGCAGCCAAGAACTAGCGGCGGAGGAAGAGACCCAGTACTTC
CASSQELAAEEETQYF
>TRBD2|TRBJ2-5|TRBV4-2
TGTGCCAGCAGCCAGCCATGGGGGGGAGACCAACTCCAAGAGACCCAGTACTTC
CASSQPWGGDQLQETQYF
>.|TRBJ2-3|TRBV6-6
TGTGCCAGCAGTTACTCGGGGCTAGATACGCAGTATTTT
CASSYSGLDTQYF
>TRBD1|TRBJ1-1|TRBV27
TGTGCCAGCAGTCCCCGACAGGGAGTCACTGAAGCTTTCTTT
CASSPRQGVTEAFF
>.|TRBJ2-7|TRBV6-6
TGTGCCAGCAGTTACTCGACAGCATACGAGCAGTACTTC
CASSYSTAYEQYF
>TRBD1|TRBJ2-5|TRBV7-2
TGTGCCAGCAGCTTTAACAGGGGAAGGGAGACCCAGTACTTC
CASSFNRGRETQYF
>TRBD1|TRBJ1-5|TRBV25-1
TGTGCCAGCAGTGACAGTAGACAGGGGGCATACAATCAGCCCCAGCATTTT
CASSDSRQGAYNQPQHF
>.|TRBJ2-3|TRBV5-5
TGTGCCAGCAGCTTTCTACAGGGTTTGAGCACAGATACGCAGTATTTT
CASSFLQGLSTDTQYF
>TRBD1|TRBJ1-2|TRBV27
TGTGCCAAACCGGACAGGGCTGTAAGCTACACCTTC
CAKPDRAVSYTF
>.|TRBJ2-3|TRBV11-2
TGTGCCAGCAGCCTGGGCGGCACAGATACGCAGTATTTT
CASSLGGTDTQYF
>.|TRBJ2-3|TRBV10-3
TGTGCCATCAGTGAGTCGGCAGGGGTACCAGATACGCAGTATTTT
CAISESAGVPDTQYF
>.|TRBJ2-1|TRBV7-9
TGTGCCAGCAGCTGGGCTCCGTCCAGCTCCTACAATGAGCAGTTCTTC
CASSWAPSSSYNEQFF
>.|TRBJ1-5|TRBV4-1
TGCGCCAGCAGCCAAGATGGGGGGGGAAGCAATCAGCCCCAGCATTTT
CASSQDGGGSNQPQHF
>TRBD2|TRBJ2-1|TRBV4-2
TGTGCCAGCAGCCAACTCGGGACTAGCGGGAGGGCTCGATTGGATGAGCAGTTCTTC
CASSQLGTSGRARLDEQFF
>TRBD1|TRBJ1-2|TRBV4-3
TGCGCCAGCAGCCTATACAGGGGGTACAACTATGGCTACACCTTC
CASSLYRGYNYGYTF
>.|TRBJ2-7|TRBV6-1
TGTGCCAGCAGTGAAGCGATACTCGCTTCGGGACTTGTCTACGAGCAGTACTTC
CASSEAILASGLVYEQYF
>.|TRBJ2-7|TRBV4-2
TGTACCAGCAGCCAAGGGCAGGTTTCGGACGAGCAGTACTTC
CTSSQGQVSDEQYF
>TRBD1|TRBJ1-2|TRBV29-1
TGCAGCGTTGAAGATCCAGGGGACAGGGGGCGCGGCCACTATGGCTACACCTTC
CSVEDPGDRGRGHYGYTF
>TRBD2|TRBJ2-4|TRBV11-3
TGTGCCAGCAGCCTCGATCCGGGACTAGCGGGAGGAGGTGCCAAAAACATTCAGTACTTC
CASSLDPGLAGGGAKNIQYF
>.|TRBJ1-1|TRBV30
TGTGCCTGGAGACAGGAGAGGAACACTGAAGCTTTCTTT
CAWRQERNTEAFF
>TRBD2|TRBJ2-1|TRBV7-3
TGTGCCAGCAGCTTAATCGTGGCTAGCGGGAGCGTTGGCAATGAGCAGTTCTTC
CASSLIVASGSVGNEQFF
>.|TRBJ1-4|TRBV6-1
TGTGCCAGCAGTGAAGCGGCCAACAGGGAGTTGGATGAAAAACTGTTTTTT
CASSEAANRELDEKLFF
>.|TRBJ2-2|TRBV9
TGTGCCAGCAGCGCGGAGGGGAGTTCGGACACCGGGGAGCTGTTTTTT
CASSAEGSSDTGELFF
>.|TRBJ2-5|TRBV7-9
TGTGCCAGCAGCTTAGGCACTTACGGGAGACTCCAAGAGACCCAGTACTTC
CASSLGTYGRLQETQYF
>TRBD1|TRBJ1-2|TRBV28
TGTGCCAGCGTCTCAGGGGGCGACTATGGCTACACCTTC
CASVSGGDYGYTF
>.|TRBJ1-2|TRBV6-5
TGTGCCAGCAGCGCTACAGGGTCGAGATGGTATGGCTACACCTTC
CASSATGSRWYGYTF